This TCR beta chain came from a study of T-cell memory formation after mild COVID-19. This CDR3 has 13 amino acids. Germline V lookup: CDR1 SQVTM, CDR2 ANQGSEA. V shed 7 bases, J shed 2 bases, and the junction held 5 bases outside the gene matches. This clonotype was picked up a small number of times. TCRdb fed the 5' RACE reads into MiXCR, producing one record per CDR3 protein. The sample carries some 300,000 distinct CDR3 sequences, 15% to 20% recorded once. Material for sequencing was PBMCs or a T cell subset sorted from them (not recorded which). J is TRBJ2-3 and V is TRBV29-1; TRBD1 aligns across 8 bases. This sequence was found in a man younger than 35 who had mild COVID-19 (a few samples of this study predate the infection). Cell type and time point are not known. CDR3 sequence: CSARDRNTDTQYF. The CDR3 DNA reads TGCAGCGCCCGGGACAGGAACACAGATACGCAGTATTTT.